These T cell receptor beta chains were read from a single sample in a study of PD-L1 blockade in urothelial cancer. TCRdb's table, derived via immunoSEQ multiplex PCR, lists solely in-frame clones and lacks some. The sample includes roughly 21,000 clones, 90% of them seen just once. This sample comprised PBMCs, obtained around atezolizumab (anti-PD-L1) treatment. These receptors came from a woman aged 60-75 years with urothelial cancer. Both conserved end residues are part of each CDR3. The D gene is left open where the match is weak. Clone size appears in some rows only: once, few, many, or a class for an expanded clone.

CASSKGTSRTVAFLNNEQFF,TGTGCCAGCAGTAAAGGGACTAGCCGAACTGTTGCATTTTTAAACAATGAGCAGTTCTTC,once,TRBJ2-1,TRBV28,TRBD2
CASSGPSPRTDTQYF,TGTGCCAGCAGTGGCCCTAGCCCTCGAACAGATACGCAGTATTTT,once,TRBJ2-3,TRBV2,.
CASSLGSAPYNEQFF,TGTGCCAGTAGTCTCGGTAGCGCCCCCTACAATGAGCAGTTCTTC,.,TRBJ2-1,TRBV19,.
CASRSLDRGGNQPQHF,TGTGCCAGTAGATCTCTGGACAGGGGAGGTAATCAGCCCCAGCATTTT,.,TRBJ1-5,TRBV19,TRBD1
CASSLMGGRWGETQYF,TGTGCCAGCAGTTTAATGGGCGGGAGATGGGGGGAGACCCAGTACTTC,.,TRBJ2-5,TRBV28,TRBD2
CASSIRDRGQYGYTF,TGCGCCAGCAGCATCCGGGACAGGGGGCAATATGGCTACACCTTC,.,TRBJ1-2,TRBV5-1,TRBD1
CSARPNMEAFF,TGCAGTGCTAGACCGAACATGGAAGCTTTCTTT,.,TRBJ1-1,TRBV20-1,.
CASSLVVRGVGETQYF,TGTGCCAGCAGCTTAGTGGTCAGGGGAGTTGGGGAGACCCAGTACTTC,.,TRBJ2-5,TRBV13,.
CASSQDYLRGAYNEQFF,TGCGCCAGCAGCCAAGATTATCTCAGGGGGGCCTACAATGAGCAGTTCTTC,.,TRBJ2-1,TRBV4-3,.
CASRPSDISEQYF,TGTGCCAGCAGACCCTCGGACATCTCCGAGCAGTACTTC,.,TRBJ2-7,TRBV2,.
CASSPRAGTEKLFF,TGTGCCAGCAGTCCTCGAGCGGGAACTGAAAAACTGTTTTTT,.,TRBJ1-4,TRBV6-5,.
CASSSGLAKNIQYF,TGTGCCAGCAGCTCGGGACTAGCCAAAAACATTCAGTACTTC,once,TRBJ2-4,TRBV9,.
CASSRRGPAQPQHF,TGTGCCAGCAGTCGGAGGGGGCCAGCTCAGCCCCAGCATTTT,.,TRBJ1-5,TRBV6-4,TRBD1
CASSPPNTDTQYF,TGTGCCAGCAGTCCCCCTAACACAGATACGCAGTATTTT,.,TRBJ2-3,TRBV28,.
CASSRDRGQGYTF,TGTGCCAGCAGCCGGGACAGGGGGCAAGGCTACACCTTC,.,TRBJ1-2,TRBV6-4,TRBD1
CASSVGAYNEQFF,TGTGCCAGCAGTGTTGGAGCTTACAATGAGCAGTTCTTC,.,TRBJ2-1,TRBV9,.
CASSQDRQGNAGELFF,TGCGCCAGCAGCCAAGACCGACAGGGTAATGCCGGGGAGCTGTTTTTT,.,TRBJ2-2,TRBV4-3,TRBD1
CASSSPAGRNEKLFF,TGTGCCAGCAGTTCTCCGGCAGGTCGAAATGAAAAACTGTTTTTT,.,TRBJ1-4,TRBV28,.
CASSLTEGAGEQYF,TGCGCCAGCAGCTTGACGGAAGGGGCCGGCGAGCAGTACTTC,.,TRBJ2-7,TRBV5-1,.
CASTDRGFTDTQYF,TGTGCCAGTACGGACAGGGGCTTCACAGATACGCAGTATTTT,.,TRBJ2-3,TRBV19,TRBD1